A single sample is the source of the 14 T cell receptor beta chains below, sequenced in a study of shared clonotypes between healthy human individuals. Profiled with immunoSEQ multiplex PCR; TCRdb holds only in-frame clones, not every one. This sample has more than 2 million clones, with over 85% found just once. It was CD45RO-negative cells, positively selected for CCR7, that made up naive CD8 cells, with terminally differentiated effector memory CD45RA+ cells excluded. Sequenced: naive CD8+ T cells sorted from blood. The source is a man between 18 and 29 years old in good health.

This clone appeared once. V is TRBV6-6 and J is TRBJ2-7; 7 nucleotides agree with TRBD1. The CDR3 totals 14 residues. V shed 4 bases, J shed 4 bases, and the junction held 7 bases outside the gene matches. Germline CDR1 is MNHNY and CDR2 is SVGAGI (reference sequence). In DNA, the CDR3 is TGTGCCAGCAGTTTGGACAGGAGTCTTTACGAGCAGTACTTC. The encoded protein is CASSLDRSLYEQYF.

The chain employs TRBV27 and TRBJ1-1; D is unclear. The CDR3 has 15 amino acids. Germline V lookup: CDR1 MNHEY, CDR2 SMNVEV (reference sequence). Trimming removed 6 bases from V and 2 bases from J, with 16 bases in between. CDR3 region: CASSLGVFSNTEAFF. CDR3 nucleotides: TGTGCCAGCAGCCTCGGGGTGTTCTCCAACACTGAAGCTTTCTTT.

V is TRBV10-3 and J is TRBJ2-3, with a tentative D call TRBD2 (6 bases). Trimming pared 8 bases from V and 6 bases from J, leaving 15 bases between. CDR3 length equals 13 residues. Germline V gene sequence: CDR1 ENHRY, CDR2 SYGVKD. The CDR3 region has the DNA TGTGCCATCTCGGGGGACCCTGGGGATACGCAGTATTTT. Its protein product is CAISGDPGDTQYF.

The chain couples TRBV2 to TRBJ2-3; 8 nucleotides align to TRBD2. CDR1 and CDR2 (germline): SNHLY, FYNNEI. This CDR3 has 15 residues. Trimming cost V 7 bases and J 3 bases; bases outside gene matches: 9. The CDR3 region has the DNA TGTGCCAGCATTATAGCAGCGGGGGTTACAGATACGCAGTATTTT. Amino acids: CASIIAAGVTDTQYF.

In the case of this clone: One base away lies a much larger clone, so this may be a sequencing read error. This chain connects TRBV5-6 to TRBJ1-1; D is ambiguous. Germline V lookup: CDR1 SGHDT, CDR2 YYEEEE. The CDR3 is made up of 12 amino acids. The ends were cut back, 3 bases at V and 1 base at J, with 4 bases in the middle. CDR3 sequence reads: CASSSGNTEAFF. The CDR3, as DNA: TGTGCCAGCAGCTCGGGGAACACTGAAGCTTTCTTT.

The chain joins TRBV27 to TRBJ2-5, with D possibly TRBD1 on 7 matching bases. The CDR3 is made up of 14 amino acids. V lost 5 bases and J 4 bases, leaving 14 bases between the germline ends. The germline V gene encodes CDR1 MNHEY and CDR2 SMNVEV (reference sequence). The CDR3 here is CASSRRQGGETQYF. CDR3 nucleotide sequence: TGTGCCAGCAGTAGAAGACAGGGAGGAGAGACCCAGTACTTC.

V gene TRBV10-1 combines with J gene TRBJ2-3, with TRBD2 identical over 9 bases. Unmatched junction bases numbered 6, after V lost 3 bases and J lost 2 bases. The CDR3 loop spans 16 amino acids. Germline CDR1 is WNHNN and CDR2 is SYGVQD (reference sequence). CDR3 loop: CASSEFSGGYTDTQYF. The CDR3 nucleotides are TGCGCCAGCAGTGAATTTAGCGGGGGATACACAGATACGCAGTATTTT.

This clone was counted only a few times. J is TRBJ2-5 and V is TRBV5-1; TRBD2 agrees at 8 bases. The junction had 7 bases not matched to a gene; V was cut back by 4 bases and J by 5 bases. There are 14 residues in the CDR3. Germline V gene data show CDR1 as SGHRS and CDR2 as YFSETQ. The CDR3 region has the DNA TGCGCCAGCAGCGTTGCGGGGGGCTTCGAGACCCAGTACTTC. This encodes CASSVAGGFETQYF.

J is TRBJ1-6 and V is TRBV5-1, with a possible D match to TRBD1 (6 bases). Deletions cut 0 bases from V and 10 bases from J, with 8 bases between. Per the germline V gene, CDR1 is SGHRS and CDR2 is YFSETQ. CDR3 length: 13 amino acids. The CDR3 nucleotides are TGCGCCAGCAGCTTGGCAGGGGTCTCACCCCTCCACTTT. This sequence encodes CASSLAGVSPLHF.

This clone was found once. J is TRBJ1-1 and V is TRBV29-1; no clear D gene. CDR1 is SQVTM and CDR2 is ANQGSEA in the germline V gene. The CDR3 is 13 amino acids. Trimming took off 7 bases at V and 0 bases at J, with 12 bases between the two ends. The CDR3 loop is CSATDGMNTEAFF. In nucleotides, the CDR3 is TGCAGCGCCACGGACGGAATGAACACTGAAGCTTTCTTT.

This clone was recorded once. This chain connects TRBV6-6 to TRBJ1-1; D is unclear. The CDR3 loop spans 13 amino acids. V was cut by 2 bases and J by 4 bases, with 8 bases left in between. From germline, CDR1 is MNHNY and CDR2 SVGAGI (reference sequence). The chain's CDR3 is CASSYNALTEAFF. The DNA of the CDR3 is TGTGCCAGCAGTTACAACGCGCTCACTGAAGCTTTCTTT.

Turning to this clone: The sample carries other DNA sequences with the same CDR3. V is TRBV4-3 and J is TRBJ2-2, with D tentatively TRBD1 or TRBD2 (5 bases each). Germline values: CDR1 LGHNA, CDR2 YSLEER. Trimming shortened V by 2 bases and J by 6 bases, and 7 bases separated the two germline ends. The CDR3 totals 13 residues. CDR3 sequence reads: CASSQLGAGELFF. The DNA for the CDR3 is TGCGCCAGCAGCCAACTGGGGGCCGGGGAGCTGTTTTTT.

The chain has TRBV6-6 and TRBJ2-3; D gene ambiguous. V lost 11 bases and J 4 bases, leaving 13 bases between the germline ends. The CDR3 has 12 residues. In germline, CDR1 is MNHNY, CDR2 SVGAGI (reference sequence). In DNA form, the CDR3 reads TGTGCCGTAGCCACGGGTCCAGATACGCAGTATTTT. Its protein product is CAVATGPDTQYF.

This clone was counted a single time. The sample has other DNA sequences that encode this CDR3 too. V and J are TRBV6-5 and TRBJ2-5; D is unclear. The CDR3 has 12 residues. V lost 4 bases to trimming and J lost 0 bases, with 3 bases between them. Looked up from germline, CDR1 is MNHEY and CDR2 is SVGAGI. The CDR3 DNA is TGTGCCAGCAGTTCCGACCAAGAGACCCAGTACTTC. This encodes CASSSDQETQYF.